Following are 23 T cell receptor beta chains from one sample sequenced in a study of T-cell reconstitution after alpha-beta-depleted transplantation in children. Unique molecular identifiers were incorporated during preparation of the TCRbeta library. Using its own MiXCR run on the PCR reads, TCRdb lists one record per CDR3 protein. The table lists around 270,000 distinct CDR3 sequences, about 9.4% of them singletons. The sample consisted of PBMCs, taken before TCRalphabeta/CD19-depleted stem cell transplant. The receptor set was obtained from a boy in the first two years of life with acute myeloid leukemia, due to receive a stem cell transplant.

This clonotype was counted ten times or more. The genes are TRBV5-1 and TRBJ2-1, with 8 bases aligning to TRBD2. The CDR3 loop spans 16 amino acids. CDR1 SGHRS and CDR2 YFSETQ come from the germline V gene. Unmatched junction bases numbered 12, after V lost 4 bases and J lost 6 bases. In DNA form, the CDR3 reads TGCGCCAGCAGCCAGATAACTAGCGGACTTCCCAATGAGCAGTTCTTC. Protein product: CASSQITSGLPNEQFF.

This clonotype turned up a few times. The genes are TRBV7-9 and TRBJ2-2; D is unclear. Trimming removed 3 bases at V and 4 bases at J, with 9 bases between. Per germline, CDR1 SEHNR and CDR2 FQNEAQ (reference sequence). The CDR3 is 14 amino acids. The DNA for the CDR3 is TGTGCCAGCAGCTTGGGCAGTATCACCGGGGAGCTGTTTTTT. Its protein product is CASSLGSITGELFF.

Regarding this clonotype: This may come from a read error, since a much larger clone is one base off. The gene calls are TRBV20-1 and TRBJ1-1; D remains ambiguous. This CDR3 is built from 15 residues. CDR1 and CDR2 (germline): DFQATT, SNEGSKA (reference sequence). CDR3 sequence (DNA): TGCAGTGCTAGAGATCTACCGGGTAGGAAAACTGAAGATTTCTTT. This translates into CSARDLPGRKTEDFF.

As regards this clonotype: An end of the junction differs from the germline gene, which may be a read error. The CDR3 DNA follows: TGTGCCAGCAGTTACTCCCTCGGCAGGGGAGACTATAATTCACCCGTCCACTTT. Protein: CASSYSLGRGDYNSPVHF. The chain has TRBV6-5 and TRBJ1-6; TRBD1 might be the D (6 bases). The length of the CDR3 is 18 residues. CDR1 and CDR2 (germline): MNHEY, SVGAGI.

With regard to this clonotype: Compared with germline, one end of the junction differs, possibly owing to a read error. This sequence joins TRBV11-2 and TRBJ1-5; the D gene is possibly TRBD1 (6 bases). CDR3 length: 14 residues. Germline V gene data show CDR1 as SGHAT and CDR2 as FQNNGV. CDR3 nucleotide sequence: TGTGCCAGCAGCTCCGGACAGCCCAATCAGCCCCGGCATTTT. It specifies CASSSGQPNQPRHF.

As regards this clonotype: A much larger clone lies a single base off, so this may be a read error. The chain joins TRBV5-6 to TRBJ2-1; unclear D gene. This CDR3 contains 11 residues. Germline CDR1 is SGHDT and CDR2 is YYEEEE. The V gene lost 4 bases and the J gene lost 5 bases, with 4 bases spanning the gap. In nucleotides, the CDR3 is TGTGCCAGCAGCAGCGACAATGAGCAGTTCTTC. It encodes CASSSDNEQFF.

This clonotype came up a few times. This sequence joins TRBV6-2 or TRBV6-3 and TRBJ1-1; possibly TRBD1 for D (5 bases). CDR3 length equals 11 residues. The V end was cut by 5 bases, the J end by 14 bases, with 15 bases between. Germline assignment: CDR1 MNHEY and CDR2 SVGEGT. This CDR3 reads CASSTRQLMFF. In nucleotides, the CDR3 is TGTGCCAGCAGTACCCGACAGTTGATGTTCTTT.

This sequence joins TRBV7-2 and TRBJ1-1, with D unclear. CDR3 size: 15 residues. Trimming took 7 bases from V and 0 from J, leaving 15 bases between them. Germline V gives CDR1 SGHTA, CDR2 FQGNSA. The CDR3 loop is CASTLSRNLNTEAFF. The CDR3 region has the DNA TGTGCCAGCACCCTTAGCAGGAACCTGAACACTGAAGCTTTCTTT. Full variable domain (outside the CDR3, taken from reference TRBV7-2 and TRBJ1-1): GAGVSQSPSNKVTEKGKDVELRCDPISGHTALYWYRQSLGQGLEFLIYFQGNSAPDKSGLPSDRFSAERTGGSVSTLTIQRTQQEDSAVYLCASTLSRNLNTEAFFGQGTRLTVV.

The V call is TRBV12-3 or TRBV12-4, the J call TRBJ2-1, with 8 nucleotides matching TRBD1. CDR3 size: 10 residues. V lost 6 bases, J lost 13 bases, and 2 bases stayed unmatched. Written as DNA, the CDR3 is TGTGCCAGCAGGGGGACAGGACAGTTCTTC. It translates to CASRGTGQFF.

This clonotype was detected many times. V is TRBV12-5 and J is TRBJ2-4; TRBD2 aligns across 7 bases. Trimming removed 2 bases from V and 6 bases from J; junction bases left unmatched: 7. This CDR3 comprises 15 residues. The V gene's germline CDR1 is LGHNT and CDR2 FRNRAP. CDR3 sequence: CASGLSGLAVNIQYF. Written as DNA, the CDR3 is TGTGCTAGTGGTTTGTCGGGGCTAGCGGTAAACATTCAGTACTTC.

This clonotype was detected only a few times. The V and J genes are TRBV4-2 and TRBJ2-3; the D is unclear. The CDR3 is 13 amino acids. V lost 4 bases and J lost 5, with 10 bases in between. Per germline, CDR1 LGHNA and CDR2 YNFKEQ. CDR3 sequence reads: CASSRSLEDTQYF. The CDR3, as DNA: TGTGCCAGCAGCCGCTCCCTAGAAGATACGCAGTATTTT.

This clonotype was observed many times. The CDR3 loop is CASSLGWGTYGYTF. CDR3 nucleotide sequence: TGTGCCAGCAGTTTAGGGTGGGGGACCTATGGCTACACCTTC. The chain combines TRBV12-3 or TRBV12-4 with TRBJ1-2; D might be TRBD1 (5 bases). Trimming left V 1 base short and J 4 bases short, with 10 bases between. The CDR3 runs to 14 residues.

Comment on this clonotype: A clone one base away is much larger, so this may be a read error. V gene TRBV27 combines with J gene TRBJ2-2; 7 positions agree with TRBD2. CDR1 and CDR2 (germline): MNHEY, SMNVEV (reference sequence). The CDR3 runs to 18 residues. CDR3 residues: CASSSYLSTSDRTGDLFF. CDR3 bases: TGTGCCAGCAGTTCTTACCTCTCAACTAGCGACCGAACCGGGGACCTGTTTTTT.

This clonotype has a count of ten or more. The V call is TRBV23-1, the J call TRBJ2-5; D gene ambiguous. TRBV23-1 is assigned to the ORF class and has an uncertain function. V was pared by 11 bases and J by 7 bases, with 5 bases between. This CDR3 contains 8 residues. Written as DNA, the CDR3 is TGCGCCCTAGGGACCCAGTACTTC. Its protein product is CALGTQYF.

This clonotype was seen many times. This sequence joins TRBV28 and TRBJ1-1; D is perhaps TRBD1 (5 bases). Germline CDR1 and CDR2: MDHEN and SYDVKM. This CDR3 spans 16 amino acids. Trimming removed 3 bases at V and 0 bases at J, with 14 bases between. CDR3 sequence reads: CASSFLPTGMNTEAFF. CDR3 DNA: TGTGCCAGCAGTTTTTTACCCACAGGTATGAACACTGAAGCTTTCTTT.

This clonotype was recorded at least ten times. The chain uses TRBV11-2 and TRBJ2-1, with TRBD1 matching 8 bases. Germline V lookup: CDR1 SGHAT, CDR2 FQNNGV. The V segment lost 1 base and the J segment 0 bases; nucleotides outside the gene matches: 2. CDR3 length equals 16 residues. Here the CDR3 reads CASSLVDRGSYNEQFF. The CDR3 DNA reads TGTGCCAGCAGCTTAGTAGACAGGGGCTCCTACAATGAGCAGTTCTTC.

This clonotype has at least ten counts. As DNA, the CDR3 is TGTGCCAGCAGCTTAGCCTCACGTTTGAGCTCTGGAAACACCATATATTTT. Its protein product is CASSLASRLSSGNTIYF. V and J are TRBV7-2 and TRBJ1-3; D is ambiguous. The V end lost 0 bases, the J end lost 0 bases, and 12 bases lay between the germline ends. Germline values: CDR1 SGHTA, CDR2 FQGNSA. There are 17 residues in the CDR3.

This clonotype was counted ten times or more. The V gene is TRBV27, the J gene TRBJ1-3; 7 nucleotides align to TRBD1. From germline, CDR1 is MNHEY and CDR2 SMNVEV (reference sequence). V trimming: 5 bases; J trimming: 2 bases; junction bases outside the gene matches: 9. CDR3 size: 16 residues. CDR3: CASSVSGTAAGNTIYF. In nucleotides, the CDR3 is TGTGCCAGCAGTGTCTCCGGGACAGCGGCTGGAAACACCATATATTTT.

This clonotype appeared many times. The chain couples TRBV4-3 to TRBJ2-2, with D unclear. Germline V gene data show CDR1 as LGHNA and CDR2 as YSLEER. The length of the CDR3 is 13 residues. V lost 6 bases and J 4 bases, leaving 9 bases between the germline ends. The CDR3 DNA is TGCGCCAGCAGAAGTAGAACCACCGGGGAGCTGTTTTTT. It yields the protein CASRSRTTGELFF.

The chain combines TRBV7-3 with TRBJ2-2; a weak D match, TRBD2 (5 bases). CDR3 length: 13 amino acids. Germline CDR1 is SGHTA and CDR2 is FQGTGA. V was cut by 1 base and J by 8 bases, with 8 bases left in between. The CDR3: CASSLRRSGELFF. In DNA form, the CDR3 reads TGTGCCAGCAGCTTAAGGAGGTCGGGGGAGCTGTTTTTT.

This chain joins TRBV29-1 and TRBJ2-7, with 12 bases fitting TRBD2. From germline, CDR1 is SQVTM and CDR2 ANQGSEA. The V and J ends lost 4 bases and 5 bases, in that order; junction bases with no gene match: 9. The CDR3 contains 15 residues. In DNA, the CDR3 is TGCAGCGTTGTCCGCCTAGCGGGAGGGAGGGACGAGCAGTACTTC. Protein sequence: CSVVRLAGGRDEQYF.

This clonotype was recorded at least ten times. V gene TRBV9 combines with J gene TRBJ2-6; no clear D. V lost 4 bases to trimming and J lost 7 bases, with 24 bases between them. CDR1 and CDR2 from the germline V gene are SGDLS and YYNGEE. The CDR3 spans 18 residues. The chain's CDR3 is CASSQPGPELLRANVLTF. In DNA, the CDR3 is TGTGCCAGCAGCCAACCGGGCCCCGAGTTACTGAGAGCCAACGTCCTGACTTTC.

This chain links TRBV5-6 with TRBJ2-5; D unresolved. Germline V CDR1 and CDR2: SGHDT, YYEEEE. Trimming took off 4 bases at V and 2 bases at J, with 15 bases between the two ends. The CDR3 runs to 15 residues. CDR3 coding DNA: TGTGCCAGCAGCCAAGTCCCCGGCATTCAAGAGACCCAGTACTTC. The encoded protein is CASSQVPGIQETQYF. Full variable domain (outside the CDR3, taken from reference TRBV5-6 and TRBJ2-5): DAGVTQSPTHLIKTRGQQVTLRCSPKSGHDTVSWYQQALGQGPQFIFQYYEEEERQRGNFPDRFSGHQFPNYSSELNVNALLLGDSALYLCASSQVPGIQETQYFGPGTRLLVL.